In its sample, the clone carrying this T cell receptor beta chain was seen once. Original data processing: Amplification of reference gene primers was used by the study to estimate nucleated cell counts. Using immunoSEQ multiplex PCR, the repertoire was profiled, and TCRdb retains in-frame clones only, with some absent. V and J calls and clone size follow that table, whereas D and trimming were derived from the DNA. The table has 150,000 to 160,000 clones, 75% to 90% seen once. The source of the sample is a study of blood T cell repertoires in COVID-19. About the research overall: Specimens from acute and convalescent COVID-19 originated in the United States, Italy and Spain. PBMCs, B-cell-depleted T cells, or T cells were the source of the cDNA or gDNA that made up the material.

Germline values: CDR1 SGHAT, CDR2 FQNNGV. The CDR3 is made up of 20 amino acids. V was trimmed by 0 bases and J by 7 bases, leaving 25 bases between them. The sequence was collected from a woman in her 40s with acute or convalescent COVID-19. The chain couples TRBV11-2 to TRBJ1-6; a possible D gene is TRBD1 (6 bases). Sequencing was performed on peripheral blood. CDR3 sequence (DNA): TGTGCCAGCAGCTTAGATTATTTTATGGGTGGTACAGGGTCGAATTCACCCCTCCACTTT. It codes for CASSLDYFMGGTGSNSPLHF. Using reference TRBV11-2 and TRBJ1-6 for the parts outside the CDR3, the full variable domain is EAGVAQSPRYKIIEKRQSVAFWCNPISGHATLYWYQQILGQGPKLLIQFQNNGVVDDSQLPKDRFSAERLKGVDSTLKIQPAKLEDSAVYLCASSLDYFMGGTGSNSPLHFGNGTRLTVT.